These 25 T cell receptor beta chains came from one sample sequenced in a study of coeliac disease. Here immunoSEQ multiplex PCR was the method, and the copy in TCRdb shows in-frame clones only, minus some. The table includes approximately 8,500 clones, 57% detected once. Material for sequencing was intraepithelial lymphocytes from the gut. Receptors were obtained from a woman aged 55 to 70 with celiac disease.

This clone appeared once. The chain is built from TRBV5-8 and TRBJ1-1; no firm D call. The V gene's germline CDR1 is SGHTS and CDR2 YDEGEE. The CDR3 spans 13 residues. The V end was cut by 4 bases, the J end by 2 bases, with 9 bases between. The CDR3, as DNA: TGTGCCAGCAGCAGAGAGATCAACACTGAAGCTTTCTTT. This codes for CASSREINTEAFF.

The V call is TRBV5-6, the J call TRBJ2-7; D not resolved. Trimming removed 3 bases at V and 3 bases at J, with 4 bases between. CDR1 is SGHDT and CDR2 is YYEEEE in the germline V gene. There are 11 residues in the CDR3. The CDR3 DNA is TGTGCCAGCAGCTCTTACTACGAGCAGTACTTC. It is translated as CASSSYYEQYF.

The rearrangement joins TRBV14 to TRBJ2-5; D perhaps matches TRBD1 (5 bases). The DNA end is more similar to TRBJ2-7, so the J call may be wrong. Germline V gene data show CDR1 as SGHDN and CDR2 as FVKESK. The CDR3 consists of 15 residues. The CDR3 sequence is CASSQGWGRTYEQYF. The CDR3 coding sequence is TGTGCCAGCAGCCAAGGGTGGGGCAGGACCTACGAGCAGTACTTC.

The chain couples TRBV11-2 to TRBJ2-7; D possibly corresponds to TRBD1 (6 bases). The germline V gene has CDR1 SGHAT and CDR2 FQNNGV. The CDR3 consists of 13 residues. V lost 3 bases to trimming and J lost 2 bases, with 8 bases between them. CDR3 nucleotide sequence: TGTGCCAGCAGCTTTACAGGGACCTACGAGCAGTACTTC. Residues: CASSFTGTYEQYF. The entire variable domain, with the rest obtained from reference TRBV11-2 and TRBJ2-7, is as follows: EAGVAQSPRYKIIEKRQSVAFWCNPISGHATLYWYQQILGQGPKLLIQFQNNGVVDDSQLPKDRFSAERLKGVDSTLKIQPAKLEDSAVYLCASSFTGTYEQYFGPGTRLTVT.

The V gene is TRBV28, the J gene TRBJ2-3; 7 bases are shared with TRBD1. The CDR3 runs 13 residues. Looked up from germline, CDR1 is MDHEN and CDR2 is SYDVKM. The V and J ends lost 6 bases and 6 bases, in that order; junction bases with no gene match: 6. This chain's CDR3 is CASSLDRVDTQYF. CDR3 DNA sequence: TGTGCCAGCAGCCTCGACAGGGTGGATACGCAGTATTTT.

This clone has just a few counts. This chain connects TRBV7-3 to TRBJ2-3, with 7 bases matching TRBD1. Germline CDR1 is SGHTA and CDR2 is FQGTGA. With 2 bases clipped from V and 2 bases from J, the junction kept 4 bases outside the gene matches. The CDR3 is 15 amino acids. CDR3 sequence reads: CASSLWTGNTDTQYF. The CDR3 nucleotides are TGTGCCAGCAGCTTATGGACAGGAAACACAGATACGCAGTATTTT.

The rearrangement joins TRBV2 to TRBJ1-5; D is unresolved. The CDR3 contains 14 residues. V was shortened by 6 bases and J by 4 bases, with 13 bases between the two germline ends. CDR1 SNHLY and CDR2 FYNNEI come from the germline V gene. The CDR3 protein is CASRKDGDNQPQHF. Here the CDR3 DNA reads TGTGCCAGCAGGAAGGACGGGGATAATCAGCCCCAGCATTTT.

This clone was seen more than once but under ten times. The chain couples TRBV28 to TRBJ1-5; tentatively, D is TRBD1 (6 bases). CDR1 is MDHEN and CDR2 is SYDVKM in the germline V gene. This CDR3 comprises 15 residues. V was cut by 5 bases and J by 0 bases, with 11 bases left in between. CDR3 DNA: TGTGCCAGCAGTGGACAGCCCCATAGCAATCAGCCCCAGCATTTT. Amino acids: CASSGQPHSNQPQHF.

The chain recombines TRBV5-6 with TRBJ2-2; TRBD1 matches 7 bases. The germline V gene encodes CDR1 SGHDT and CDR2 YYEEEE. The CDR3 has 14 amino acids. V lost 7 bases and J lost 3; bases outside the gene matches: 6. The CDR3: CASLMTGHTGELFF. The CDR3 DNA reads as TGTGCCAGCCTTATGACAGGGCACACCGGGGAGCTGTTTTTT.

The gene calls are TRBV28 and TRBJ1-5, with a tentative D call TRBD1 (5 bases). The CDR3 contains 15 residues. The V end was cut by 8 bases, the J end by 5 bases, with 19 bases between. The V gene's germline CDR1 is MDHEN and CDR2 SYDVKM. This chain's CDR3 is CASRPWGSRDQPQHF. The CDR3 DNA reads as TGTGCCAGCCGCCCTTGGGGCTCACGCGATCAGCCCCAGCATTTT.

This chain joins TRBV15 and TRBJ1-5, with D unclear. Deletions cut 7 bases from V and 0 bases from J, with 10 bases between. This CDR3 comprises 14 residues. The germline V gene encodes CDR1 LNHNV and CDR2 YYDKDF (reference sequence). The CDR3 spells CATTESYSNQPQHF. CDR3 nucleotides: TGTGCCACCACCGAGTCGTATAGCAATCAGCCCCAGCATTTT.

The V and J genes are TRBV4-1 and TRBJ1-4; the D is unclear. V dropped 2 bases and J dropped 5 bases, with 12 bases sitting between them. This CDR3 is 15 amino acids long. CDR1 is MGHRA, CDR2 YSYEKL, per germline. The CDR3 loop is CASSQTILENEKLFF. The CDR3 bases are TGCGCCAGCAGCCAAACGATACTTGAAAATGAAAAACTGTTTTTT.

V is TRBV7-9 and J is TRBJ1-2; D is undetermined. This CDR3 is built from 12 residues. Germline V CDR1 and CDR2: SEHNR, FQNEAQ (reference sequence). Trimming took off 1 base at V and 10 bases at J, with 10 bases between the two ends. The chain's CDR3 is CASSLGALDYTF. The CDR3 DNA reads as TGTGCCAGCAGCTTAGGCGCCCTTGACTACACCTTC. Full variable domain (missing parts from reference TRBV7-9 and TRBJ1-2): DTGVSQNPRHKITKRGQNVTFRCDPISEHNRLYWYRQTLGQGPEFLTYFQNEAQLEKSRLLSDRFSAERPKGSFSTLEIQRTEQGDSAMYLCASSLGALDYTFGSGTRLTVV.

The chain combines TRBV5-6 with TRBJ2-4; perhaps TRBD2 as D (6 bases). CDR3 length: 13 residues. The V end was cut by 2 bases, the J end by 6 bases, with 9 bases between. The V gene's germline CDR1 is SGHDT and CDR2 YYEEEE. The CDR3 region is CASSFGTPNIQYF. The CDR3 DNA is TGTGCCAGCAGCTTCGGGACTCCAAACATTCAGTACTTC.

In its sample, this clone was seen a few times. The chain is built from TRBV9 and TRBJ1-3; D uncertain. The CDR3 contains 13 residues. Germline V lookup: CDR1 SGDLS, CDR2 YYNGEE. The ends were cut back, 4 bases at V and 1 base at J, with 6 bases in the middle. The CDR3 loop is CASSPPSGNTIYF. CDR3 DNA sequence: TGTGCCAGCAGCCCCCCTTCTGGAAACACCATATATTTT. Drawing the rest from reference TRBV9 and TRBJ1-3, the complete variable domain is DSGVTQTPKHLITATGQRVTLRCSPRSGDLSVYWYQQSLDQGLQFLIQYYNGEERAKGNILERFSAQQFPDLHSELNLSSLELGDSALYFCASSPPSGNTIYFGEGSWLTVV.

This CDR3 reads CSVVPPQGGLFF. The CDR3 DNA sequence: TGCAGCGTTGTTCCCCCGCAGGGAGGACTGTTTTTT. The chain combines TRBV29-1 with TRBJ1-4; weak D call: TRBD1 (5 bases). The germline V gene has CDR1 SQVTM and CDR2 ANQGSEA. The CDR3 totals 12 residues. Trimming stripped 4 bases from V and 13 bases from J, with 16 bases between.

In its sample, this clone ranks as large (0.1 to 1%). The rearrangement joins TRBV9 to TRBJ2-7; 7 bases map to TRBD2. Germline-derived CDR1 and CDR2 are SGDLS and YYNGEE. The CDR3 runs to 15 residues. J gave up 0 bases and V 4 bases, and 7 bases lay outside the gene matches. CDR3 coding DNA: TGTGCCAGCAGCCCAGGGCGGGGGAGCTCCTACGAGCAGTACTTC. Translation: CASSPGRGSSYEQYF.

The chain employs TRBV10-2 and TRBJ1-5; no clear D. The CDR3 has 13 amino acids. The V gene lost 2 bases and the J gene lost 3 bases, with 5 bases spanning the gap. Germline V gene data show CDR1 as WSHSY and CDR2 as SAAADI. This CDR3 is CASSELYNQPQHF. Here the CDR3 DNA reads TGCGCCAGCAGTGAGCTTTACAATCAGCCCCAGCATTTT.

The CDR3 DNA is TGTGCCAGCAGCTTAGTTAGTAGCGGGAGGGACGAGCAGTACTTC. It encodes CASSLVSSGRDEQYF. The chain has TRBV7-2 and TRBJ2-7, with 11 bases fitting TRBD2. CDR1 is SGHTA and CDR2 is FQGNSA in the germline V gene. The CDR3 totals 15 residues. V dropped 1 base and J dropped 5; count of bases not matched to a gene: 4.

The rearrangement uses TRBV30 and TRBJ2-1; D remains ambiguous. V was trimmed by 3 bases and J by 2 bases, leaving 11 bases between them. Germline values: CDR1 GTSNPN, CDR2 SVGIG (reference sequence). This CDR3 contains 14 residues. This chain's CDR3 is CAWSPTRTYNEQFF. The CDR3 region has the DNA TGTGCCTGGAGCCCGACTCGTACCTACAATGAGCAGTTCTTC.

The rearrangement links TRBV6-1 to TRBJ2-5; possible D gene TRBD1, 6 bases. CDR1 is MNHNS and CDR2 is SASEGT in the germline V gene. V lost 6 bases and J 3 bases, leaving 14 bases between the germline ends. The CDR3 has 14 amino acids. CDR3 loop: CASSQQGGEETQYF. CDR3 coding DNA: TGTGCCAGCAGCCAACAGGGTGGTGAAGAGACCCAGTACTTC.

The gene calls are TRBV7-4 and TRBJ1-5; 8 nucleotides align to TRBD1. This CDR3 contains 17 residues. V lost 5 bases and J lost 7; bases outside the gene matches: 16. Per the germline V gene, CDR1 is SGHVT and CDR2 is SQSDAQ. CDR3 nucleotides: TGTGCCAGCAGCCGTTCGGGACAGGCTGATTTAAGGCAGCCCCAGCATTTT. Encoded protein: CASSRSGQADLRQPQHF.

The rearrangement links TRBV5-4 to TRBJ2-2, with D possibly matching TRBD2 (7 bases). CDR1 SGHNT and CDR2 YYREEE come from the germline V gene (reference sequence). The CDR3 totals 15 residues. V lost 3 bases and J lost 5, with 14 bases in between. The CDR3 is CASSWGGRGTGELFF. CDR3 in DNA: TGTGCCAGCAGCTGGGGGGGGCGAGGGACCGGGGAGCTGTTTTTT.

By share of the sample, this clone is medium-sized. The chain combines TRBV2 with TRBJ2-7; 7 bases map to TRBD2. Germline V gene sequence: CDR1 SNHLY, CDR2 FYNNEI. There are 17 residues in the CDR3. Trimming took 3 bases from V and 6 from J; bases not matched to a gene: 17. The CDR3 here is CASSEDPLAGVEGEQYF. Here the CDR3 DNA reads TGTGCCAGCAGTGAGGACCCCTTGGCGGGGGTTGAAGGCGAGCAGTACTTC.

The genes are TRBV7-9 and TRBJ2-7, with D hard to call. In germline, CDR1 is SEHNR, CDR2 FQNEAQ (reference sequence). Trimming took off 1 base at V and 0 bases at J, with 16 bases between the two ends. This CDR3 comprises 17 residues. The CDR3, as DNA: TGTGCCAGCAGCTTAGTAGTATCACAGTTTCGCTCCTACGAGCAGTACTTC. Its protein is CASSLVVSQFRSYEQYF.